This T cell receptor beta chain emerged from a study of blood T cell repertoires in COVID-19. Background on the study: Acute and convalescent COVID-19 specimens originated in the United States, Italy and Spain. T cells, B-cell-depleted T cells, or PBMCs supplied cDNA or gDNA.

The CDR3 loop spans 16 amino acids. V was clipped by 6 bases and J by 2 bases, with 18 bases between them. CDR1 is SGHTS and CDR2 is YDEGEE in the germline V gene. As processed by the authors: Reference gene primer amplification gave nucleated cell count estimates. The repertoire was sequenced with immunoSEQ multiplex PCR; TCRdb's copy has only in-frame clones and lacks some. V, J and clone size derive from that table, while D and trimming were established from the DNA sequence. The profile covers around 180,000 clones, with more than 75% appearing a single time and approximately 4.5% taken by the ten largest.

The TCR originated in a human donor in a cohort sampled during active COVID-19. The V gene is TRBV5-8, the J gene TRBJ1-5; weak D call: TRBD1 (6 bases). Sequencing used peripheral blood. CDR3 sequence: CASIPWAGAGNQPQHF. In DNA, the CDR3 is TGTGCCAGCATCCCGTGGGCAGGGGCTGGCAATCAGCCCCAGCATTTT.